Sequencing of this T cell receptor (beta chain) was carried out in a study of CD8 T cells in ankylosing spondylitis. Study-level findings and limits: There was a TCR beta motif, made of several highly homologous variants, that appeared characteristic of ankylosing spondylitis blood.

Unmatched junction bases numbered 12, after V lost 3 bases and J lost 8 bases. The germline V gene has CDR1 SGDLS and CDR2 YYNGEE. The length of the CDR3 is 15 residues. Quantitative 5'-RACE with molecular barcodes generated TCR beta libraries. TCRdb analysed the 5' RACE reads with MiXCR anew, one entry per CDR3 protein. The repertoire consists of roughly 670,000 distinct CDR3 sequences, with around 20% occurring once and the leading ten covering about 19%. In the case of this clonotype: No antigen is known for it.

The V gene is TRBV9, the J gene TRBJ2-3; 7 positions match TRBD2. Input material: blood, either unsorted or a sorted T cell fraction (not recorded which). This receptor was identified in a male donor with ankylosing spondylitis. Here the CDR3 reads CASSGGGSPGGTQYF. The CDR3 DNA reads as TGTGCCAGCAGCGGGGGGGGTAGTCCAGGTGGTACGCAGTATTTT.